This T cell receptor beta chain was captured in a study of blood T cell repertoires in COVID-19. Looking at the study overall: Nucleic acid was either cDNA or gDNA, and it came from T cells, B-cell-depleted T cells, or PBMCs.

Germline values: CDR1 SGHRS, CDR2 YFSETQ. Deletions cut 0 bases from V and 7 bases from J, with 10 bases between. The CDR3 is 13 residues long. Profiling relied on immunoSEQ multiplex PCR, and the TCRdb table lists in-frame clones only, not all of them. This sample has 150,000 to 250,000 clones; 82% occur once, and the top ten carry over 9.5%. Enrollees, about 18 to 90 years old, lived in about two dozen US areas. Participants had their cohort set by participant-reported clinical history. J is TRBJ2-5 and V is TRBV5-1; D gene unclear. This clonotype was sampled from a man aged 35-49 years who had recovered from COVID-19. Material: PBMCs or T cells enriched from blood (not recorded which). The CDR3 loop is CASSLDLSGTQYF. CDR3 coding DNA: TGCGCCAGCAGCTTGGACCTCTCGGGGACCCAGTACTTC.